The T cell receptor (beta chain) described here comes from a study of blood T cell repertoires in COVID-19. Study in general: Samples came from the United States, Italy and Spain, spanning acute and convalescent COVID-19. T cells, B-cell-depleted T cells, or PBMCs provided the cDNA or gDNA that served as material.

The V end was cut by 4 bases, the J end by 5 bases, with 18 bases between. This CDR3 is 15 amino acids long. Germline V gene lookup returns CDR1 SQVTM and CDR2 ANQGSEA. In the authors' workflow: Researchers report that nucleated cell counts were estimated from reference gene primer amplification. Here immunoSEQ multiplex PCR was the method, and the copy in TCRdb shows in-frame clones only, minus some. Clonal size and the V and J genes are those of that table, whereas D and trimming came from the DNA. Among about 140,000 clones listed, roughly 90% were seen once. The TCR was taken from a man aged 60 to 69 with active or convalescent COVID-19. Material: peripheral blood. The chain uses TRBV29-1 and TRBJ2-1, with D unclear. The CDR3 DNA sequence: TGCAGCGTTGGAGTAGTCCGATCCTTGAACAATGAGCAGTTCTTC. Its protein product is CSVGVVRSLNNEQFF.